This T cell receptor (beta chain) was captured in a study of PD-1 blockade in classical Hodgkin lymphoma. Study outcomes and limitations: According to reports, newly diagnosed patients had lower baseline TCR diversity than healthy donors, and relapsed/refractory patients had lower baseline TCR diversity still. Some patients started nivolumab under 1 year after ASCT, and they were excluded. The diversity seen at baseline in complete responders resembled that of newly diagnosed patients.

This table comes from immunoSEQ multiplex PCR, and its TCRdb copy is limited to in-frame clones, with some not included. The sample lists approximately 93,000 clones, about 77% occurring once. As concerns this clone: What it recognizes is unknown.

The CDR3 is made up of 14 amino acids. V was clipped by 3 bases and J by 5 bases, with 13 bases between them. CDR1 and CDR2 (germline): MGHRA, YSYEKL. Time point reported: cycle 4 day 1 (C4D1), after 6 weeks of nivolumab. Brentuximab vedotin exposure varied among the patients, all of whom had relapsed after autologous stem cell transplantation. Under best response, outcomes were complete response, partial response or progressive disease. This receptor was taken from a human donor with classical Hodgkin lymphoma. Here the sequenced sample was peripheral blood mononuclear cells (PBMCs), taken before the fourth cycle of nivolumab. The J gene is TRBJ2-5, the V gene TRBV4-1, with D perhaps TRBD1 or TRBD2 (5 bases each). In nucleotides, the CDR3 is TGCGCCAGCAGCCAGGGGGTGGGATTTGAGACCCAGTACTTC. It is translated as CASSQGVGFETQYF.